These 32 T cell receptor beta chains were sequenced from one sample in a study of patients and donors after allogeneic stem cell transplantation. TCRdb re-analysed the RT-PCR reads in MiXCR, keeping a single row per CDR3 protein. This table has 150,000 to 200,000 distinct CDR3 sequences, about 24% appearing once. What was sequenced was blood, either unsorted or a sorted T cell fraction (not recorded which). The source of these receptors is a human donor who was either an allogeneic HSCT recipient or a stem cell or donor lymphocyte infusion donor (not recorded which). It is not recorded whose cells these are; they may come from a transplant donor.

The chain uses TRBV19 and TRBJ1-1, with D tentatively TRBD1 (5 bases). Trimming took off 5 bases at V and 0 bases at J, with 13 bases between the two ends. The V gene's germline CDR1 is LNHDA and CDR2 SQIVND (reference sequence). The CDR3 contains 15 residues. CDR3 bases: TGTGCCAGTAGTCCCTGGGGACTCATGAACACTGAAGCTTTCTTT. The encoded protein is CASSPWGLMNTEAFF.

This clonotype was found many times. The chain joins TRBV18 to TRBJ1-2; 7 nucleotides align to TRBD1. Germline V gene lookup returns CDR1 KGHSH and CDR2 LQKENI. Trimming at V came to 2 bases and at J to 4 bases, leaving 4 bases not matched to a gene. The CDR3 is 14 residues long. CDR3 region: CASSPDRAGYGYTF. CDR3 nucleotides: TGTGCCAGCTCACCAGACAGGGCGGGCTATGGCTACACCTTC.

This clonotype was found a few times. The rearrangement uses TRBV21-1 and TRBJ2-4; the table gives TRBD2 as D, unverified against the DNA. TRBV21-1 is classified as a pseudogene. The CDR3 sequence is 15 residues long. CDR3 region: CASSPREGNKNIQYF. CDR3 bases: TGTGCCAGCAGTCCCCGGGAGGGTAACAAAAACATTCAGTACTTC.

This clonotype was found a few times. V is TRBV12-3 or TRBV12-4 and J is TRBJ2-1; 8 bases fit TRBD2. V dropped 10 bases and J dropped 8; count of bases not matched to a gene: 13. This CDR3 region has 14 residues. CDR3 protein: CATRASGRGDEQFF. The DNA of the CDR3 is TGTGCCACACGCGCTAGCGGGCGAGGGGATGAGCAGTTCTTC.

This clonotype occurred many times. This rearrangement joins TRBV4-3 to TRBJ1-1; 8 bases align to TRBD1. CDR3 length equals 19 residues. V lost 0 bases and J lost 4; bases outside the gene matches: 16. The germline V gene has CDR1 LGHNA and CDR2 YSLEER. CDR3 nucleotides: TGCGCCAGCAGCCAAGACGAGATCGGACAGGGAGCTTCGGGCACTGAAGCTTTCTTT. It codes for CASSQDEIGQGASGTEAFF.

V is TRBV5-6 and J is TRBJ2-7, with D perhaps assigned TRBD1 or TRBD2 (6 bases each). The ends were cut back, 1 base at V and 3 bases at J, with 23 bases in the middle. The CDR3 runs to 18 residues. Germline-derived CDR1 and CDR2 are SGHDT and YYEEEE. CDR3 sequence: CASSLWGAVHSGNYEQYF. In nucleotides, the CDR3 is TGTGCCAGCAGCTTGTGGGGGGCCGTCCACTCGGGAAACTACGAGCAGTACTTC.

This clonotype has more than one count but fewer than ten. The CDR3 loop is CAISESNFGGRRGEAFF. The CDR3, as DNA: TGTGCCATCAGTGAGTCGAATTTTGGGGGGCGCCGGGGTGAAGCTTTCTTT. The chain joins TRBV10-3 to TRBJ1-1; TRBD1 is a possible D gene (6 bases). Germline V gene data show CDR1 as ENHRY and CDR2 as SYGVKD. V was trimmed by 0 bases and J by 7 bases, leaving 21 bases between them. The CDR3 spans 17 residues.

This clonotype turned up a few times. This chain connects TRBV5-1 to TRBJ2-1; D possibly corresponds to TRBD2 (5 bases). V lost 1 base and J 0 bases, leaving 17 bases between the germline ends. Germline assignment: CDR1 SGHRS and CDR2 YFSETQ. This CDR3 is built from 18 residues. This CDR3 is CASSLNIGVGSSYNEQFF. CDR3 sequence (DNA): TGCGCCAGCAGCTTGAACATCGGGGTCGGAAGCTCCTACAATGAGCAGTTCTTC.

This clonotype was observed a few times. The chain uses TRBV9 and TRBJ2-5, with unresolved D. The length of the CDR3 is 13 residues. The V and J ends lost 0 bases and 5 bases respectively, with 8 bases between them. Germline loops: CDR1 SGDLS, CDR2 YYNGEE. The CDR3 DNA is TGTGCCAGCAGCGTAGGCAGTCGGGAGACCCAGTACTTC. This codes for CASSVGSRETQYF.

This rearrangement joins TRBV2 to TRBJ1-4, with no clear D. The CDR3 loop spans 14 amino acids. The V gene's germline CDR1 is SNHLY and CDR2 FYNNEI. V was clipped by 8 bases and J by 8 bases, with 18 bases between them. CDR3 region: CASVPGQPEEKLFF. The DNA of the CDR3 is TGTGCCAGCGTCCCGGGCCAGCCCGAGGAAAAACTGTTTTTT.

This clonotype showed up many times. V usage is TRBV20-1 and J usage is TRBJ1-1; D uncertain. Trimming took 1 base from V and 1 from J, leaving 4 bases between them. Germline-derived CDR1 and CDR2 are DFQATT and SNEGSKA (reference sequence). The CDR3 is made up of 12 amino acids. The CDR3 loop reads CSARVTNTEAFF. The CDR3 bases are TGCAGTGCTAGAGTAACGAACACTGAAGCTTTCTTT.

A few counts support this clonotype. This chain links TRBV9 with TRBJ2-2; D unresolved. CDR1 is SGDLS, CDR2 YYNGEE, per germline. The CDR3 spans 14 residues. Between the trimmed V and J ends, which lost 1 base and 2 bases, there was a span of 6 bases. CDR3 sequence (DNA): TGTGCCAGCAGCGTAATCGACAACACCGGGGAGCTGTTTTTT. Encoded protein: CASSVIDNTGELFF.

The rearrangement uses TRBV4-3 and TRBJ2-5; 13 bases map to TRBD2. This CDR3 has 18 residues. The V segment lost 0 bases and the J segment 5 bases; nucleotides outside the gene matches: 9. From germline, CDR1 is LGHNA and CDR2 YSLEER. Here the CDR3 DNA reads TGCGCCAGCAGCCAAGATTTGGGACTAGCGGGAACCAGGGAGACCCAGTACTTC. This sequence encodes CASSQDLGLAGTRETQYF.

V usage is TRBV20-1 and J usage is TRBJ1-3; a weak D match, TRBD1 (6 bases). CDR3 length: 13 amino acids. Trimming removed 6 bases at V and 3 bases at J, with 12 bases between. Germline CDR1 and CDR2: DFQATT and SNEGSKA (reference sequence). The CDR3 DNA is TGCAGTGCCAGTGGCAGGGGTGGAAACACCATATATTTT. Protein product: CSASGRGGNTIYF.

The sample holds a few counts of this clonotype. The chain links TRBV14 to TRBJ1-1; D is perhaps TRBD1 (6 bases). Per germline, CDR1 SGHDN and CDR2 FVKESK. CDR3 length equals 18 residues. V gave up 0 bases and J gave up 0 bases, with 17 bases separating them. The CDR3 DNA follows: TGTGCCAGCAGCCAAGACAGGGGATGGACGGACATGAACACTGAAGCTTTCTTT. The encoded protein is CASSQDRGWTDMNTEAFF.

The chain is built from TRBV18 and TRBJ1-3; 9 positions agree with TRBD1. The CDR3 consists of 19 residues. V lost 4 bases to trimming and J lost 0 bases; unmatched junction nucleotides: 13. Looked up from germline, CDR1 is KGHSH and CDR2 is LQKENI. Here the CDR3 reads CASSLSAMGQGHSGNTIYF. The CDR3 DNA follows: TGTGCCAGCTCACTCTCCGCCATGGGACAGGGCCACTCTGGAAACACCATATATTTT.

This clonotype was seen only a few times. The chain joins TRBV12-3 or TRBV12-4 to TRBJ2-3; 9 bases map to TRBD1. This CDR3 spans 15 amino acids. V was clipped by 1 base and J by 2 bases; unmatched bases: 1. The CDR3 sequence: CASSLGDRVTDTQYF. The DNA for the CDR3 is TGTGCCAGCAGTTTAGGGGACAGGGTCACAGATACGCAGTATTTT.

This clonotype was observed at least ten times. The chain has TRBV5-6 and TRBJ1-5; D may be TRBD1 (5 bases). Trimming took 0 bases from V and 7 from J, leaving 5 bases between them. The germline gives CDR1 SGHDT, CDR2 YYEEEE. The length of the CDR3 is 12 residues. DNA for the CDR3: TGTGCCAGCAGCTTGGGGGACCAGCCCCAGCATTTT. It is translated as CASSLGDQPQHF.

This clonotype was seen repeatedly, ten times or more. The CDR3: CAISEQGGDTEAFF. As DNA, the CDR3 is TGTGCCATCAGTGAACAGGGAGGGGACACTGAAGCTTTCTTT. The J gene is TRBJ1-1, the V gene TRBV10-3; TRBD1 might be the D (6 bases). Germline V gives CDR1 ENHRY, CDR2 SYGVKD. This CDR3 has 14 amino acids. V dropped 3 bases and J dropped 3 bases, with 11 bases sitting between them.

The table lists this clonotype with many counts. This sequence joins TRBV2 and TRBJ1-1; D may be TRBD1 (5 bases). This CDR3 is 16 amino acids long. CDR1 and CDR2 (germline): SNHLY, FYNNEI. The germline V and J ends were trimmed by 8 bases and 0 bases, with 19 bases remaining between them. CDR3 DNA sequence: TGTGCCAGCGCAATCATGGGGGAAGCGATGAACACTGAAGCTTTCTTT. The encoded protein is CASAIMGEAMNTEAFF.

This clonotype was observed a few times. The V call is TRBV14, the J call TRBJ1-6, with D uncertain. CDR3 length: 14 residues. CDR1 and CDR2 from the germline V gene are SGHDN and FVKESK. V shed 4 bases and J shed 7 bases, with 11 bases lying between them. CDR3 DNA sequence: TGTGCCAGCAGCCTCCTCAAAGGCAATTCACCCCTCCACTTT. This sequence encodes CASSLLKGNSPLHF.

This clonotype was seen a few times. The rearrangement uses TRBV2 and TRBJ1-1, with 12 bases identical to TRBD1. Germline V gene sequence: CDR1 SNHLY, CDR2 FYNNEI. This CDR3 has 15 residues. V was pared by 11 bases and J by 1 base, with 8 bases of the junction left unmatched. CDR3 DNA sequence: TGTGCCCCAACCGGGACAGGGGGCCCGAACACTGAAGCTTTCTTT. Translating it yields CAPTGTGGPNTEAFF.

In this sample, this clonotype turned up a few times. V usage is TRBV10-3 and J usage is TRBJ2-5; the D is unclear. Germline CDR1 and CDR2: ENHRY and SYGVKD. The CDR3 has 14 amino acids. The V end lost 2 bases, the J end lost 4 bases, and 11 bases lay between the germline ends. This chain's CDR3 is CAISERIDGETQYF. CDR3 DNA: TGTGCCATCAGTGAGCGGATAGACGGAGAGACCCAGTACTTC.

The rearrangement links TRBV18 to TRBJ2-5; D perhaps matches TRBD2 (5 bases). The CDR3 loop spans 12 amino acids. Trimming removed 2 bases from V and 7 bases from J, with 8 bases in between. Per the germline V gene, CDR1 is KGHSH and CDR2 is LQKENI. The CDR3 DNA reads TGTGCCAGCTCACCAGTGGCGGGGACCCAGTACTTC. Protein: CASSPVAGTQYF.

The rearrangement joins TRBV18 to TRBJ1-1, with D uncertain. The V gene's germline CDR1 is KGHSH and CDR2 LQKENI. Trimming removed 2 bases from V and 1 base from J, with 8 bases in between. The CDR3 sequence is 14 residues long. CDR3 region: CASSPYGQNTEAFF. In DNA, the CDR3 is TGTGCCAGCTCACCATATGGGCAGAACACTGAAGCTTTCTTT.

As to this clonotype: At one of its ends the junction is not consistent with the germline gene, which may arise from a read error. The J gene is TRBJ2-7, the V gene TRBV20-1, with 9 bases aligning to TRBD2. CDR1 is DFQATT, CDR2 SNEGSKA, per germline (reference sequence). This CDR3 has 14 amino acids. The CDR3 coding sequence is TGCAGTGCTAGAATCCGGACTAGCGCTTACGACCAGTACTTC. As protein: CSARIRTSAYDQYF.

This chain connects TRBV11-2 to TRBJ1-1; the match to TRBD1 covers 9 bases. The V segment lost 6 bases and the J segment 10 bases; nucleotides outside the gene matches: 12. This CDR3 has 14 residues. The germline V gene has CDR1 SGHAT and CDR2 FQNNGV. The CDR3 protein is CASRAPGQGLGAFF. The CDR3 coding sequence is TGTGCCAGCAGGGCCCCGGGACAGGGATTGGGAGCTTTCTTT.

The table lists this clonotype with a few counts. The V gene is TRBV12-3 or TRBV12-4, the J gene TRBJ2-1, with D possibly being TRBD2 (6 bases). Trimming removed 6 bases from V and 7 bases from J, with 10 bases in between. The CDR3 spans 12 residues. As DNA, the CDR3 is TGTGCCAGCAGCGTCGGGGGTAATGAGCAGTTCTTC. This encodes CASSVGGNEQFF.

The chain has TRBV10-2 and TRBJ2-1; the D is unclear. CDR1 and CDR2 (germline): WSHSY, SAAADI. The CDR3 runs to 15 residues. Deletions cut 5 bases from V and 1 base from J, with 12 bases between. The CDR3 is CASSRKKSSYNEQFF. DNA for the CDR3: TGCGCCAGCAGTCGCAAGAAAAGTTCCTACAATGAGCAGTTCTTC.

The chain employs TRBV12-3 or TRBV12-4 and TRBJ2-7; D is ambiguous. The CDR3 covers 15 residues. The ends were cut back, 1 base at V and 2 bases at J, with 12 bases in the middle. In DNA, the CDR3 is TGTGCCAGCAGTTTAGAGGCCCAGGAAACCTACGAGCAGTACTTC. Protein: CASSLEAQETYEQYF.

This chain joins TRBV2 and TRBJ1-2, with D unresolved. The CDR3 contains 15 residues. CDR1 and CDR2 from the germline V gene are SNHLY and FYNNEI. Trimming removed 7 bases from V and 2 bases from J, with 17 bases in between. CDR3 amino acids: CASMEGRAANYGYTF. As DNA, the CDR3 is TGTGCCAGCATGGAGGGAAGGGCGGCCAACTATGGCTACACCTTC.

This rearrangement joins TRBV10-3 to TRBJ2-1; no reliable D call. Germline V gene lookup returns CDR1 ENHRY and CDR2 SYGVKD. Trimming took 7 bases from V and 4 from J, leaving 8 bases between them. The CDR3 has 12 residues. The CDR3: CAITGQYNEQFF. Written as DNA, the CDR3 is TGTGCCATCACCGGCCAATACAATGAGCAGTTCTTC.